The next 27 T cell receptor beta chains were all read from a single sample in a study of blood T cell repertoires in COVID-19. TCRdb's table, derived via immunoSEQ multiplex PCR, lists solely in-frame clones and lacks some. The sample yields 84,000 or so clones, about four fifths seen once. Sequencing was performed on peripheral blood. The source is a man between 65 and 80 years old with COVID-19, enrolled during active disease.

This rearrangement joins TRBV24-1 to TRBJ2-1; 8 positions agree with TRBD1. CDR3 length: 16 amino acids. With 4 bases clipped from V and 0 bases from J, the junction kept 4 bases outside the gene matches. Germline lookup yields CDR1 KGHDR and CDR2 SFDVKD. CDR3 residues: CATSDPGQGSYNEQFF. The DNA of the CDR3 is TGTGCCACCAGTGACCCCGGACAGGGCTCCTACAATGAGCAGTTCTTC.

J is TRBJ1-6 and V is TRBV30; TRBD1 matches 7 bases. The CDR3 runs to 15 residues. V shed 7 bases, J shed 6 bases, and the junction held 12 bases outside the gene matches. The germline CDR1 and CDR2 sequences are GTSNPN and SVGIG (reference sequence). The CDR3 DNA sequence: TGTGCCTTTTCCCCCAGGGGGGCGAGTAATTCACCCCTCCACTTT. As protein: CAFSPRGASNSPLHF.

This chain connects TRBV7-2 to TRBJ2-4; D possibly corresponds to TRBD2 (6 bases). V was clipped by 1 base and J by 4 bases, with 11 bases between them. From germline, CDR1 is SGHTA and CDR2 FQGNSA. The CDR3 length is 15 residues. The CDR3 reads CASSLEAGRKNIQYF. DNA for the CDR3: TGTGCCAGCAGCTTAGAAGCGGGCAGGAAAAACATTCAGTACTTC. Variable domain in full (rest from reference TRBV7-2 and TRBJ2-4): GAGVSQSPSNKVTEKGKDVELRCDPISGHTALYWYRQSLGQGLEFLIYFQGNSAPDKSGLPSDRFSAERTGGSVSTLTIQRTQQEDSAVYLCASSLEAGRKNIQYFGAGTRLSVL.

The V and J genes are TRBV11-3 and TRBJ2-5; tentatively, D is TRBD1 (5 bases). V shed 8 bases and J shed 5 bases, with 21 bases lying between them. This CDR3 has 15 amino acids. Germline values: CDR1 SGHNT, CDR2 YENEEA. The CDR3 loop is CASGPQGYQTETQYF. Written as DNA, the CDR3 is TGTGCCAGCGGCCCCCAGGGCTATCAAACGGAGACCCAGTACTTC.

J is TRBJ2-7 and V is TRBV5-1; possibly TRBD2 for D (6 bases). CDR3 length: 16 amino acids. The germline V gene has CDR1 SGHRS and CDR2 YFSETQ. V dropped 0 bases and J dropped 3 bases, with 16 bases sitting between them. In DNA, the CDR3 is TGCGCCAGCAGCTTGGAGCACGGGGGTAGTGGCTACGAGCAGTACTTC. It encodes CASSLEHGGSGYEQYF.

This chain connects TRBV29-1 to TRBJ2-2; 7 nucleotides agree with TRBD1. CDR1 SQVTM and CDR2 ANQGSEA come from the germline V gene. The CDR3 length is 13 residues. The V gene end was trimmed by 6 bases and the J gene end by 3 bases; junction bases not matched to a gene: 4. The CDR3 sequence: CSVGTEYTGELFF. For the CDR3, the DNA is TGCAGCGTCGGGACAGAGTACACCGGGGAGCTGTTTTTT.

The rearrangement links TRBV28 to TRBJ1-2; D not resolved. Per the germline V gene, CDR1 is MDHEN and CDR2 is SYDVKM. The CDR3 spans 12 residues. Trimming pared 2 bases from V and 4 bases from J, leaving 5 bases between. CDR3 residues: CASSLRAYGYTF. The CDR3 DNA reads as TGTGCCAGCAGTTTAAGAGCCTATGGCTACACCTTC.

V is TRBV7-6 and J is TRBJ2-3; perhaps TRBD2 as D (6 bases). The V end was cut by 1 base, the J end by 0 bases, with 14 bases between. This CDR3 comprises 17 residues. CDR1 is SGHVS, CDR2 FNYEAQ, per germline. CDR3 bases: TGTGCCAGCAGCTTAGTAGGAGGGGCCGCTAGCACAGATACGCAGTATTTT. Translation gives CASSLVGGAASTDTQYF.

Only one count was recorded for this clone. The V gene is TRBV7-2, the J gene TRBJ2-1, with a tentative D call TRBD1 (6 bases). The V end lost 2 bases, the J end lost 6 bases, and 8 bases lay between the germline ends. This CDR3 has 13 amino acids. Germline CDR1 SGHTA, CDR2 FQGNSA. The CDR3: CASSLRGGNEQFF. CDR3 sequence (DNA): TGTGCCAGCAGCTTAAGAGGGGGCAATGAGCAGTTCTTC.

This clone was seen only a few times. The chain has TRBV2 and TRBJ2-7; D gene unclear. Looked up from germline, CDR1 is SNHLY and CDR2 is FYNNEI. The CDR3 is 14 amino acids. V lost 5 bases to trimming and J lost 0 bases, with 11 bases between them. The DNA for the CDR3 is TGTGCCAGCAGTCCTCCTTGGAGCTCCTACGAGCAGTACTTC. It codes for CASSPPWSSYEQYF.

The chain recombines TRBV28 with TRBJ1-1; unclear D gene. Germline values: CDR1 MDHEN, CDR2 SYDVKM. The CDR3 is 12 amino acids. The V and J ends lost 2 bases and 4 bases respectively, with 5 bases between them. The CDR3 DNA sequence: TGTGCCAGCAGTTTAGAGGGCACTGAAGCTTTCTTT. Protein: CASSLEGTEAFF.

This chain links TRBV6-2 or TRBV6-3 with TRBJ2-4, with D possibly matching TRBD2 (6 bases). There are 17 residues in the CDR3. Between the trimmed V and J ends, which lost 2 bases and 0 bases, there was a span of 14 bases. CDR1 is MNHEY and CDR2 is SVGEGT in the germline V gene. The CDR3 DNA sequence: TGTGCCAGCAGTTACACGCCCGGGAGTTTAGCCAAAAACATTCAGTACTTC. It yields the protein CASSYTPGSLAKNIQYF.

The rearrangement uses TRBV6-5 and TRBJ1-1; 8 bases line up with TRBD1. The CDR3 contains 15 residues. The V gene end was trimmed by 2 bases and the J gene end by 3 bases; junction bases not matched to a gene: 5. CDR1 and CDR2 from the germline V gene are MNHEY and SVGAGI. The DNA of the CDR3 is TGTGCCAGCAGTTACGCCGACAGGGGTGACACTGAAGCTTTCTTT. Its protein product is CASSYADRGDTEAFF.

The CDR3 DNA follows: TGTGCCAGCAGTCCCGAGGCGGGATATGGCTACACCTTC. Protein: CASSPEAGYGYTF. The J gene is TRBJ1-2, the V gene TRBV12-3 or TRBV12-4; D unclear. The CDR3 loop spans 13 amino acids. The V end lost 5 bases, the J end lost 5 bases, and 12 bases lay between the germline ends.

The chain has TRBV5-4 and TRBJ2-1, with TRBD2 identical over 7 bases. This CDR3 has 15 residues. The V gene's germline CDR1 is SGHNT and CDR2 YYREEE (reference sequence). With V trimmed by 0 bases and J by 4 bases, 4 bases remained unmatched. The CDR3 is CASSLGGTNYNEQFF. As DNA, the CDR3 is TGTGCCAGCAGCTTGGGCGGGACTAATTACAATGAGCAGTTCTTC.

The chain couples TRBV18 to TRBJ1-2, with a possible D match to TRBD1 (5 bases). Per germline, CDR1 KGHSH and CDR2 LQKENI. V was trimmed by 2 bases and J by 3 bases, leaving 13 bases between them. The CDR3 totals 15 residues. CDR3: CASSPGQPGDYGYTF. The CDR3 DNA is TGTGCCAGCTCACCAGGACAACCGGGAGACTATGGCTACACCTTC.

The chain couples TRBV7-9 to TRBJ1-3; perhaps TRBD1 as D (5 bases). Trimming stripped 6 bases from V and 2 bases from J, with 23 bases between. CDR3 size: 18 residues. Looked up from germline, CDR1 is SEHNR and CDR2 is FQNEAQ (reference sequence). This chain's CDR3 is CASSLSRRSGQAGNTIYF. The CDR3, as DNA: TGTGCCAGCAGTCTCTCGCGTCGATCAGGACAAGCTGGAAACACCATATATTTT.

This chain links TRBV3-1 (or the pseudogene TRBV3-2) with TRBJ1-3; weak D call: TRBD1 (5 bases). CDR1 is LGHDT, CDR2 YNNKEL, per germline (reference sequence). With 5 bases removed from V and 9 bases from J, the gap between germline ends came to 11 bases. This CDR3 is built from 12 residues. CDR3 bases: TGTGCCAGCAGCGTCGGCGGGGGCACCATATATTTT. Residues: CASSVGGGTIYF.

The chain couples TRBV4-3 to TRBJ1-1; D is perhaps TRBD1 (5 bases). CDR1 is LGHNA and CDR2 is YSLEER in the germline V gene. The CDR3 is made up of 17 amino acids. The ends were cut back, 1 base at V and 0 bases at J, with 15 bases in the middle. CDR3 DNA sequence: TGCGCCAGCAGCCAAGGGACCAGGGTGGAGTTGAACACTGAAGCTTTCTTT. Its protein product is CASSQGTRVELNTEAFF.

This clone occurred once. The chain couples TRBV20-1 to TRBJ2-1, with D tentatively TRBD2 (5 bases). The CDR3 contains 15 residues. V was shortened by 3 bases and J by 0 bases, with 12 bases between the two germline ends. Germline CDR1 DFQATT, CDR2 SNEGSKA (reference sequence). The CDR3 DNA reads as TGCAGTGCTAGTCTCCCCCGGGGCTCCTACAATGAGCAGTTCTTC. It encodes CSASLPRGSYNEQFF.

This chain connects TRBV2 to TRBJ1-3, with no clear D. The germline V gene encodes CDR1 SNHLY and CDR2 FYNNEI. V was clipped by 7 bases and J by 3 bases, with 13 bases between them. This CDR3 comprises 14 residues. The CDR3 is CASTLAVGGNTIYF. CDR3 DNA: TGTGCCAGCACCCTGGCGGTAGGTGGAAACACCATATATTTT.

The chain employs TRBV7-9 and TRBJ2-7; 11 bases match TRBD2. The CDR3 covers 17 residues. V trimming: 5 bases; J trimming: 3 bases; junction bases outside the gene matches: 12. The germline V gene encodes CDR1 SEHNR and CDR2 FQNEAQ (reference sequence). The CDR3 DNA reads TGTGCCAGCAGCGCCCATCAAGGGACTAGCGGATACTACGAGCAGTACTTC. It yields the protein CASSAHQGTSGYYEQYF.

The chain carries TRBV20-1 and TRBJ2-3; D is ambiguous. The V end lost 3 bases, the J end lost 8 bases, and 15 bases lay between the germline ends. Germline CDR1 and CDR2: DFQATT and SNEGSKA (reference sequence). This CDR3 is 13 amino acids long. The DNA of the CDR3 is TGCAGTGCTAGTAGAGTCCCCTTAACTACGCAGTATTTT. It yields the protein CSASRVPLTTQYF.

This chain's CDR3 is CSVHRREGRYNEQFF. DNA of the CDR3: TGCAGCGTCCATAGGCGGGAGGGCCGGTACAATGAGCAGTTCTTC. This rearrangement joins TRBV29-1 to TRBJ2-1; 9 positions match TRBD2. The CDR3 sequence is 15 residues long. The V segment lost 6 bases and the J segment 4 bases; nucleotides outside the gene matches: 10. Germline lookup yields CDR1 SQVTM and CDR2 ANQGSEA.

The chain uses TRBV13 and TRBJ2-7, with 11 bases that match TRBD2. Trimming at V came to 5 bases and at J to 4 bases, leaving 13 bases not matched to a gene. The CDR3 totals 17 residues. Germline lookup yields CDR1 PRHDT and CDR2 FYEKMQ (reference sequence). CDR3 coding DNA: TGTGCCAGCAGCCGCCCGCTAGCGGGAGGTCGAAATTACGAGCAGTACTTC. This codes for CASSRPLAGGRNYEQYF.

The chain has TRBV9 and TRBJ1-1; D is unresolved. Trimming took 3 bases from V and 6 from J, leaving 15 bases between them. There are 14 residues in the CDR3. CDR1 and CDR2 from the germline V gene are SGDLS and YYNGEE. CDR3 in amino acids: CASSAEAARAEAFF. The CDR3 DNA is TGTGCCAGCAGCGCAGAAGCAGCGAGGGCTGAAGCTTTCTTT. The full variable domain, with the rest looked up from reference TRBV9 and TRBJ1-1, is DSGVTQTPKHLITATGQRVTLRCSPRSGDLSVYWYQQSLDQGLQFLIQYYNGEERAKGNILERFSAQQFPDLHSELNLSSLELGDSALYFCASSAEAARAEAFFGQGTRLTVV.

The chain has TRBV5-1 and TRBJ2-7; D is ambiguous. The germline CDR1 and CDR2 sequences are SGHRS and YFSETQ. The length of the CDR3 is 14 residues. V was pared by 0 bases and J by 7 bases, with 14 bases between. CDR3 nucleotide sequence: TGCGCCAGCAGCTTGGCCCTCTCGGCGAGGGAGCAGTACTTC. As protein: CASSLALSAREQYF.